The next 9 T cell receptor beta chains were all read from a single sample in a study of response to subunit inactivated influenza vaccine. TCRdb used MiXCR to reprocess the RT-PCR reads, holding one entry per CDR3 protein. The table lists hundreds of thousands of distinct CDR3 sequences, under 15% of them singletons, with around 13% in the top ten. Specimen: PBMCs from blood, collected roughly 48 days after vaccination. Receptor source: a man aged 45-65 years who received an inactivated influenza vaccine.

This clonotype appeared a few times. The chain combines TRBV7-2 with TRBJ2-5; weak D call: TRBD2 (6 bases). V lost 4 bases, J lost 2 bases, and 8 bases lay in between. From germline, CDR1 is SGHTA and CDR2 FQGNSA. This CDR3 is built from 13 residues. CDR3 in DNA: TGTGCCAGCAGCTGGGGGGTTCAAGAGACCCAGTACTTC. It yields the protein CASSWGVQETQYF.

The chain combines TRBV25-1 with TRBJ2-3; no definite D call. Per the germline V gene, CDR1 is MGHDK and CDR2 is SYGVNS. The V gene lost 1 base and the J gene lost 6 bases, with 8 bases spanning the gap. This CDR3 region has 13 residues. CDR3 in DNA: TGTGCCAGCAGTGAATCCGTTCTCGATACGCAGTATTTT. Its protein product is CASSESVLDTQYF.

This clonotype was recorded a few times. The rearrangement uses TRBV20-1 and TRBJ2-2; 9 bases map to TRBD1. The CDR3 runs 15 residues. After removal of 0 bases from V and 6 bases from J, the junction contained 5 bases not matched to a gene. Germline-derived CDR1 and CDR2 are DFQATT and SNEGSKA (reference sequence). The CDR3 sequence: CSARDGQGSAGELFF. In DNA, the CDR3 is TGCAGTGCTAGAGACGGACAGGGGTCCGCCGGGGAGCTGTTTTTT.

This clonotype was found many times. J is TRBJ2-3 and V is TRBV29-1; 10 bases are shared with TRBD2. The ends lost 7 bases at V and 6 bases at J; junction bases unmatched: 4. Germline CDR1 and CDR2: SQVTM and ANQGSEA. CDR3 length equals 12 residues. The CDR3 protein is CSGEGLADTQYF. The CDR3 DNA reads as TGCAGCGGAGAGGGACTAGCGGATACGCAGTATTTT.

The table lists this clonotype with a few counts. The chain is built from TRBV4-3 and TRBJ1-3, with unresolved D. Trimming pared 0 bases from V and 1 base from J, leaving 19 bases between. CDR3 length equals 19 residues. Germline CDR1 and CDR2: LGHNA and YSLEER. CDR3 coding DNA: TGCGCCAGCAGCCAAGATCTACCGCTCCCACGAGGATCTGGAAACACCATATATTTT. Translation: CASSQDLPLPRGSGNTIYF.

The chain employs TRBV20-1 and TRBJ1-1; no definite D call. Germline lookup yields CDR1 DFQATT and CDR2 SNEGSKA (reference sequence). CDR3 size: 16 residues. The V end lost 3 bases, the J end lost 1 base, and 18 bases lay between the germline ends. The CDR3 nucleotides read TGCAGTGCTAGCGGCTCAAGGCCCCTCAGGAACACTGAAGCTTTCTTT. This translates into CSASGSRPLRNTEAFF.

This clonotype appeared many times. J is TRBJ2-4 and V is TRBV28; D is ambiguous. V lost 3 bases and J lost 3, with 15 bases in between. The CDR3 is 16 residues long. CDR1 and CDR2 from the germline V gene are MDHEN and SYDVKM. The CDR3 sequence: CASSFLGETYKNIQYF. CDR3 bases: TGTGCCAGCAGTTTCTTGGGCGAAACCTACAAAAACATTCAGTACTTC.

This clonotype occurred once. Compared with germline, one end of the junction differs, possibly owing to a read error. The chain couples TRBV7-7 to TRBJ2-1; 9 bases are a match to TRBD1. The CDR3 has 13 residues. The germline V gene has CDR1 SSHAT and CDR2 FNYEAQ (reference sequence). CDR3 loop: CASSSRQGDEQFF. The CDR3 nucleotides read TGTGCTAGCAGCTCGAGACAGGGGGATGAGCAGTTCTTC.

The V and J genes are TRBV29-1 and TRBJ1-1, with D possibly being TRBD1 (6 bases). Germline CDR1 and CDR2: SQVTM and ANQGSEA. The CDR3 is 11 residues long. Trimming took off 8 bases at V and 3 bases at J, with 10 bases between the two ends. The CDR3 reads CSLRTDTEAFF. In DNA, the CDR3 is TGCAGCCTACGGACAGACACTGAAGCTTTCTTT.